The T cell receptor beta chain under discussion was sequenced for a study of blood T cell repertoires in COVID-19. Overall study: Spain, Italy and the United States supplied samples that represented acute and convalescent COVID-19. Sources were T cells, B-cell-depleted T cells, or PBMCs; the material itself was cDNA or gDNA.

Trimming removed 5 bases at V and 5 bases at J, with 15 bases between. Per the germline V gene, CDR1 is SGHTA and CDR2 is FQGNSA. CDR3 size: 14 residues. Original handling: Scientists estimated how many nucleated cells there were by amplifying reference gene primers. Profiling relied on immunoSEQ multiplex PCR, and the TCRdb table lists in-frame clones only, not all of them. V and J calls plus clone size are reproduced from that table; the DNA served to infer D and trimming. The table shows some 26,000 clones, with approximately 90% occurring only once. The chain is built from TRBV7-2 and TRBJ1-1; the D gene is possibly TRBD1 (6 bases). The receptor comes from a human donor in a cohort sampled during active COVID-19. Source material: peripheral blood. CDR3 amino acids: CASSRTVSVTEAFF. CDR3 DNA sequence: TGTGCCAGCAGCCGGACAGTTTCAGTGACTGAAGCTTTCTTT.